The 21 T cell receptor beta chains given below trace back to one sample, sequenced in a study of OX40 agonist ivuxolimab in advanced cancers. The repertoire was sequenced with immunoSEQ multiplex PCR; TCRdb's copy has only in-frame clones and lacks some. The sample yields 45,000 to 60,000 clones, roughly 86% seen once. Sequenced here: CD4+ or CD8+ T cells sorted from blood, sampled in a trial of the OX40 agonist ivuxolimab. The receptors here all came from an adult with an advanced solid tumor such as melanoma, head and neck, liver or kidney cancer.

V is TRBV5-8 and J is TRBJ1-3; D is undetermined. This CDR3 is 17 amino acids long. Trimming removed 0 bases from V and 0 bases from J, with 13 bases in between. Per the germline V gene, CDR1 is SGHTS and CDR2 is YDEGEE. CDR3 in DNA: TGTGCCAGCAGCTTGGGTGTCAGTATAGCCTCTGGAAACACCATATATTTT. Translating it yields CASSLGVSIASGNTIYF.

The J gene is TRBJ2-3, the V gene TRBV5-4; 8 positions agree with TRBD2. V dropped 8 bases and J dropped 1; count of bases not matched to a gene: 3. CDR1 SGHNT and CDR2 YYREEE come from the germline V gene (reference sequence). This CDR3 has 13 amino acids. CDR3 in DNA: TGTGCCAGTCTGACTAGCGGCACAGATACGCAGTATTTT. This translates into CASLTSGTDTQYF.

V is TRBV19 and J is TRBJ2-7; no reliable D call. Germline CDR1 is LNHDA and CDR2 is SQIVND (reference sequence). The CDR3 has 12 amino acids. V lost 5 bases and J lost 6, with 11 bases in between. CDR3 in DNA: TGTGCCAGTAGTCCCGGGTCTCGCGAGCAGTACTTC. Translation: CASSPGSREQYF.

The J gene is TRBJ2-7, the V gene TRBV19; D might be TRBD2 (6 bases). The CDR3 has 15 amino acids. V lost 3 bases and J 3 bases, leaving 15 bases between the germline ends. Germline lookup yields CDR1 LNHDA and CDR2 SQIVND (reference sequence). The CDR3 protein is CASSILYSGVYEQYF. In DNA, the CDR3 is TGTGCCAGTAGTATTTTATACTCGGGGGTCTACGAGCAGTACTTC.

V and J are TRBV12-5 and TRBJ1-4; the D gene is possibly TRBD1 (5 bases). Germline CDR1 and CDR2: LGHNT and FRNRAP. The CDR3 covers 15 residues. V was clipped by 6 bases and J by 8 bases, with 19 bases between them. In nucleotides, the CDR3 is TGTGCTAGTGGGGGCGCGGGGGAAGCAGGGGAAAAACTGTTTTTT. Translating it yields CASGGAGEAGEKLFF.

The V and J genes are TRBV5-1 and TRBJ2-3, with 9 bases aligning to TRBD2. V lost 0 bases and J lost 3; bases outside the gene matches: 2. Germline CDR1 SGHRS, CDR2 YFSETQ. This CDR3 is built from 15 residues. The CDR3 protein is CASSLVAGGTDTQYF. The CDR3 DNA is TGCGCCAGCAGCTTGGTGGCGGGAGGGACAGATACGCAGTATTTT.

The rearrangement uses TRBV10-3 and TRBJ1-3; D is uncertain. CDR3 size: 10 residues. The germline gives CDR1 ENHRY, CDR2 SYGVKD. Trimming took off 8 bases at V and 3 bases at J, with 2 bases between the two ends. The CDR3 protein is CAIGGNTIYF. CDR3 sequence (DNA): TGTGCCATCGGTGGAAACACCATATATTTT.

V usage is TRBV2 and J usage is TRBJ1-5, with TRBD1 as a possible D gene (5 bases). Germline-derived CDR1 and CDR2 are SNHLY and FYNNEI. This CDR3 region has 16 residues. With 2 bases removed from V and 1 base from J, the gap between germline ends came to 12 bases. CDR3 sequence (DNA): TGTGCCAGCAGTGAAACAGGAGGTGGAAGCAATCAGCCCCAGCATTTT. Translated, it gives CASSETGGGSNQPQHF.

The chain is built from TRBV5-8 and TRBJ2-3; 10 bases agree with TRBD1. The length of the CDR3 is 16 residues. After removal of 4 bases from V and 2 bases from J, the junction contained 7 bases not matched to a gene. Germline CDR1 reads SGHTS; CDR2 reads YDEGEE. The CDR3 nucleotides are TGTGCCAGCAGCATTCCGGGACAGGGGCACACAGATACGCAGTATTTT. Protein product: CASSIPGQGHTDTQYF.

This clone was seen just once. The CDR3 bases are TGTGCCAGTAGTATCCAGGGGGCTGGGGCCAACGTCCTGACTTTC. Residues: CASSIQGAGANVLTF. V is TRBV19 and J is TRBJ2-6, with 7 bases that match TRBD1. The CDR3 extends over 15 amino acids. The germline CDR1 and CDR2 sequences are LNHDA and SQIVND (reference sequence). Trimming removed 3 bases from V and 2 bases from J; junction bases left unmatched: 1.

The gene calls are TRBV5-4 and TRBJ2-5, with TRBD1 identical over 9 bases. Germline assignment: CDR1 SGHNT and CDR2 YYREEE (reference sequence). The length of the CDR3 is 16 residues. V trimming: 0 bases; J trimming: 2 bases; junction bases outside the gene matches: 5. Here the CDR3 reads CASSLGTGAGQETQYF. CDR3 DNA sequence: TGTGCCAGCAGCTTGGGGACAGGGGCGGGTCAAGAGACCCAGTACTTC.

The chain uses TRBV7-9 and TRBJ1-1; TRBD1 is a possible D gene (5 bases). Trimming pared 0 bases from V and 2 bases from J, leaving 10 bases between. CDR1 SEHNR and CDR2 FQNEAQ come from the germline V gene (reference sequence). The CDR3 contains 15 residues. This chain's CDR3 is CASSLASGVNTEAFF. As DNA, the CDR3 is TGTGCCAGCAGCTTAGCATCGGGGGTTAACACTGAAGCTTTCTTT.

V and J are TRBV7-9 and TRBJ2-7, with 9 positions matching TRBD1. There are 18 residues in the CDR3. Trimming took 3 bases from V and 1 from J; bases not matched to a gene: 13. Germline V gene lookup returns CDR1 SEHNR and CDR2 FQNEAQ (reference sequence). The CDR3 DNA sequence: TGTGCCAGCAGCTTGGGGACAGGGATAGGGACCATGTCCTACGAGCAGTACTTC. Protein product: CASSLGTGIGTMSYEQYF.

The gene calls are TRBV28 and TRBJ2-5, with TRBD1 matching over 10 bases. The J segment lost 3 bases and the V segment lost 5 bases, leaving 6 bases of the junction unmatched. Germline V lookup: CDR1 MDHEN, CDR2 SYDVKM. This CDR3 has 15 amino acids. CDR3 region: CASSGAGTGEETQYF. CDR3 DNA: TGTGCCAGCAGTGGCGCCGGGACAGGGGAAGAGACCCAGTACTTC.

This rearrangement joins TRBV5-1 to TRBJ2-4; D call uncertain. The germline V gene has CDR1 SGHRS and CDR2 YFSETQ. Trimming took 0 bases from V and 5 from J, leaving 9 bases between them. The CDR3 consists of 14 residues. The DNA of the CDR3 is TGCGCCAGCAGCTTGGAAGTGGGCCAAAACATTCAGTACTTC. It is translated as CASSLEVGQNIQYF. The variable domain in full, completed from reference TRBV5-1 and TRBJ2-4, reads KAGVTQTPRYLIKTRGQQVTLSCSPISGHRSVSWYQQTPGQGLQFLFEYFSETQRNKGNFPGRFSGRQFSNSRSEMNVSTLELGDSALYLCASSLEVGQNIQYFGAGTRLSVL.

CDR3 region: CASSLRQGLYTEAFF. The CDR3, as DNA: TGTGCCAGCAGTTTAAGGCAGGGGCTTTACACTGAAGCTTTCTTT. The gene calls are TRBV28 and TRBJ1-1, with D maybe TRBD1 (6 bases). CDR3 size: 15 residues. CDR1 is MDHEN and CDR2 is SYDVKM in the germline V gene. V lost 2 bases to trimming and J lost 3 bases, with 13 bases between them. Combining the CDR3 with reference TRBV28 and TRBJ1-1 gives the whole variable domain DVKVTQSSRYLVKRTGEKVFLECVQDMDHENMFWYRQDPGLGLRLIYFSYDVKMKEKGDIPEGYSVSREKKERFSLILESASTNQTSMYLCASSLRQGLYTEAFFGQGTRLTVV.

The chain carries TRBV29-1 and TRBJ1-4; no definite D call. Looked up from germline, CDR1 is SQVTM and CDR2 is ANQGSEA. This CDR3 contains 11 residues. Trimming took 7 bases from V and 5 from J, leaving 8 bases between them. Written as DNA, the CDR3 is TGCAGCGCGGGCGGAAATGAAAAACTGTTTTTT. Its protein product is CSAGGNEKLFF.

This clone was seen a single time. The chain recombines TRBV28 with TRBJ2-4, with D uncertain. The V and J ends lost 4 bases and 1 base respectively, with 14 bases between them. The CDR3 sequence is 16 residues long. Germline values: CDR1 MDHEN, CDR2 SYDVKM. CDR3 in amino acids: CASSYERADAKNIQYF. The CDR3 nucleotides read TGTGCCAGCAGTTACGAGCGTGCGGACGCCAAAAACATTCAGTACTTC.

V usage is TRBV7-8 and J usage is TRBJ2-7; 9 nucleotides match TRBD1. J lost 3 bases, V lost 5 bases, and 14 bases had no gene match. The CDR3 consists of 17 residues. The germline gives CDR1 SGHVS, CDR2 FQNEAQ. As DNA, the CDR3 is TGTGCCAGCAGCATGCCGGGACAGGGAAGGGTAAACTACGAGCAGTACTTC. It yields the protein CASSMPGQGRVNYEQYF.

The chain combines TRBV18 with TRBJ2-7, with 15 nucleotides matching TRBD2. CDR1 and CDR2 from the germline V gene are KGHSH and LQKENI. The CDR3 is 17 amino acids. V lost 6 bases to trimming and J lost 0 bases; unmatched junction nucleotides: 6. The CDR3 bases are TGTGCCAGCTCCCAGGGACTAGCGGGAGGAGCCTCCTACGAGCAGTACTTC. Translating gives CASSQGLAGGASYEQYF.

The rearrangement joins TRBV6-5 to TRBJ2-5, with 11 bases fitting TRBD1. The last part of the DNA fits TRBJ2-7 better; the J call may be wrong. The CDR3 is 13 amino acids. Germline CDR1 is MNHEY and CDR2 is SVGAGI. CDR3 loop: CASRWTGGDEQYF. The CDR3 coding sequence is TGTGCCAGCAGGTGGACAGGGGGCGACGAGCAGTACTTC.